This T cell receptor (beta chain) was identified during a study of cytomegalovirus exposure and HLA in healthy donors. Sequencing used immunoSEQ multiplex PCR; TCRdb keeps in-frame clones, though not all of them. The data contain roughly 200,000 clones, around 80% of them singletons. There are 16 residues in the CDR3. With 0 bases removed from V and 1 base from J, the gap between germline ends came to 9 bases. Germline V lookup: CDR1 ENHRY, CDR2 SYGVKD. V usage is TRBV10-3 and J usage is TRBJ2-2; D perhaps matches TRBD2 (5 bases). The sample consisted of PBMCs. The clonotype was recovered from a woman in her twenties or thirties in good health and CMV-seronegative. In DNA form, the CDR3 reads TGTGCCATCAGTGAGTCGGTCCGGGAGAACACCGGGGAGCTGTTTTTT. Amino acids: CAISESVRENTGELFF.